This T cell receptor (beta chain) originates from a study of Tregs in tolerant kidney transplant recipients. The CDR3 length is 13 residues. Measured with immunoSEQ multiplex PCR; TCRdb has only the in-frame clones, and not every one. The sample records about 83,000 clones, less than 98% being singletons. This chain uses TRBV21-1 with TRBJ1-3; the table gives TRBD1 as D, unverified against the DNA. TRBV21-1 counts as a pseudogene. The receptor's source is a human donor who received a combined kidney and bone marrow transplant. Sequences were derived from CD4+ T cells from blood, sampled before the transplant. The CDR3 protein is CATVHPSGNTIYF. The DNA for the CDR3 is TGTGCCACCGTACACCCTTCTGGAAACACCATATATTTT.